Below, 21 T cell receptor beta chains from the same sample are listed, as sequenced in a study of response to subunit inactivated influenza vaccine. TCRdb used MiXCR to reprocess the RT-PCR reads, holding one entry per CDR3 protein. Of just over 300,000 distinct CDR3 sequences in the sample, approximately 21% were seen once. The sample was PBMCs from blood, taken less than 22 months after vaccination. The receptor source for this set is a man aged 50-75 years who received an inactivated influenza vaccine.

In its sample, this clonotype was seen many times. This chain uses TRBV29-1 with TRBJ1-5; D is unresolved. The V and J ends lost 4 bases and 3 bases respectively, with 13 bases between them. Germline loops: CDR1 SQVTM, CDR2 ANQGSEA. The CDR3 covers 14 residues. This chain's CDR3 is CSVVWTDPNQPQHF. CDR3 in DNA: TGCAGCGTTGTATGGACGGATCCCAATCAGCCCCAGCATTTT.

The gene calls are TRBV6-2 or TRBV6-3 and TRBJ2-7, with D perhaps TRBD1 (6 bases). V lost 9 bases, J lost 3 bases, and 15 bases lay in between. Looked up from germline, CDR1 is MNHEY and CDR2 is SVGEGT. This CDR3 has 13 residues. CDR3 in DNA: TGTGCCAGTAAACCCAGGGGAAGCTACGAGCAGTACTTC. Translation gives CASKPRGSYEQYF.

In this sample, this clonotype turned up a few times. The chain combines TRBV14 with TRBJ2-1; 9 nucleotides agree with TRBD2. Trimming at V came to 0 bases and at J to 6 bases, leaving 9 bases not matched to a gene. Per the germline V gene, CDR1 is SGHDN and CDR2 is FVKESK. CDR3 length equals 17 residues. The CDR3 spells CASSQDSSGRPGNEQFF. CDR3 bases: TGTGCCAGCAGCCAAGACAGTAGCGGGAGACCTGGCAATGAGCAGTTCTTC.

The genes are TRBV5-1 and TRBJ1-2; 9 nucleotides match TRBD1. This CDR3 spans 14 amino acids. Looked up from germline, CDR1 is SGHRS and CDR2 is YFSETQ. Losses at the gene ends were 0 bases for V and 5 bases for J; bases not matched to a gene: 2. The CDR3 DNA reads TGCGCCAGCAGCTTGGACAGGGGGCGTTATGGCTACACCTTC. Amino acids: CASSLDRGRYGYTF.

This chain links TRBV5-6 with TRBJ2-7, with D maybe TRBD1 (7 bases). From germline, CDR1 is SGHDT and CDR2 YYEEEE. Deletions cut 4 bases from V and 4 bases from J, with 18 bases between. CDR3 length: 15 amino acids. CDR3 amino acids: CASSGRVRGAYEQYF. Written as DNA, the CDR3 is TGTGCCAGCAGCGGCAGGGTCAGGGGGGCTTACGAGCAGTACTTC.

The sample holds many counts of this clonotype. The chain is built from TRBV20-1 and TRBJ1-5, with 12 bases that match TRBD1. Germline loops: CDR1 DFQATT, CDR2 SNEGSKA (reference sequence). With 7 bases clipped from V and 4 bases from J, the junction kept 2 bases outside the gene matches. The CDR3 covers 13 residues. CDR3 bases: TGCAGTGTGGGACAGGGGGCGAATCAGCCCCAGCATTTT. Translating gives CSVGQGANQPQHF.

This clonotype was seen only a few times. V is TRBV7-2 and J is TRBJ1-1, with 8 nucleotides matching TRBD1. Germline CDR1 and CDR2: SGHTA and FQGNSA. This CDR3 is built from 15 residues. J lost 10 bases, V lost 5 bases, and 15 bases had no gene match. The CDR3 is CASSPPMGQGASAFF. CDR3 DNA: TGTGCCAGCAGCCCACCCATGGGGCAGGGGGCTTCAGCTTTCTTT.

The sample holds a few counts of this clonotype. This rearrangement joins TRBV13 to TRBJ2-3; no reliable D call. Germline assignment: CDR1 PRHDT and CDR2 FYEKMQ (reference sequence). This CDR3 is 13 amino acids long. V lost 5 bases, J lost 8 bases, and 14 bases lay in between. The CDR3 loop is CASSLVGSGTQYF. In nucleotides, the CDR3 is TGTGCCAGCAGCCTAGTGGGTTCGGGTACGCAGTATTTT. Full variable domain (missing parts from reference TRBV13 and TRBJ2-3): AAGVIQSPRHLIKEKRETATLKCYPIPRHDTVYWYQQGPGQDPQFLISFYEKMQSDKGSIPDRFSAQQFSDYHSELNMSSLELGDSALYFCASSLVGSGTQYFGPGTRLTVL.

The V and J genes are TRBV29-1 and TRBJ2-3; no clear D. Trimming cost V 1 base and J 2 bases, with 7 bases left between them. The germline CDR1 and CDR2 sequences are SQVTM and ANQGSEA. This CDR3 comprises 13 residues. The CDR3, as DNA: TGCAGCGTTGAAGGGTACATCACAGATACGCAGTATTTT. Encoded protein: CSVEGYITDTQYF.

This clonotype turned up a few times. This rearrangement joins TRBV20-1 to TRBJ2-7; 7 bases agree with TRBD1. This CDR3 spans 12 amino acids. CDR1 and CDR2 (germline): DFQATT, SNEGSKA (reference sequence). V lost 6 bases to trimming and J lost 3 bases; unmatched junction nucleotides: 5. As DNA, the CDR3 is TGCAGTGCGTGGGACAGAAACTACGAGCAGTACTTC. Protein sequence: CSAWDRNYEQYF.

Only a few counts were recorded for this clonotype. The genes are TRBV28 and TRBJ1-1, with D tentatively TRBD1 (5 bases). Germline loops: CDR1 MDHEN, CDR2 SYDVKM. The CDR3 runs 13 residues. With 7 bases removed from V and 4 bases from J, the gap between germline ends came to 13 bases. CDR3 nucleotide sequence: TGTGCCAGCACACTCGGGGGGAGCACTGAAGCTTTCTTT. Translation: CASTLGGSTEAFF.

The chain combines TRBV5-4 with TRBJ1-4; no clear D gene. The V end lost 5 bases, the J end lost 12 bases, and 17 bases lay between the germline ends. The germline V gene encodes CDR1 SGHNT and CDR2 YYREEE (reference sequence). The CDR3 runs to 13 residues. DNA of the CDR3: TGTGCCAGCAGTTCAATAGGGATTGGGCAACTGTTTTTT. Its protein product is CASSSIGIGQLFF. The complete variable domain, with remaining parts taken from reference TRBV5-4 and TRBJ1-4, reads ETGVTQSPTHLIKTRGQQVTLRCSSQSGHNTVSWYQQALGQGPQFIFQYYREEENGRGNFPPRFSGLQFPNYSSELNVNALELDDSALYLCASSSIGIGQLFFGSGTQLSVL.

DNA of the CDR3: TGTGCCAGCAGTAGTTCCCCCTCAGGCAGGGGGCCCACCGGGGAGCTGTTTTTT. Amino acids: CASSSSPSGRGPTGELFF. The chain recombines TRBV6-1 with TRBJ2-2, with 8 positions matching TRBD1. CDR3 length equals 18 residues. Germline V gives CDR1 MNHNS, CDR2 SASEGT. Trimming at V came to 5 bases and at J to 4 bases, leaving 15 bases not matched to a gene.

The chain has TRBV2 and TRBJ1-1; no definite D call. CDR3 length: 12 residues. Germline V gene data show CDR1 as SNHLY and CDR2 as FYNNEI. The V and J ends lost 3 bases and 5 bases respectively, with 7 bases between them. CDR3 bases: TGTGCCAGCAGTGAGGAGAGGACTGAAGCTTTCTTT. This codes for CASSEERTEAFF. The whole variable domain, remainder taken from reference TRBV2 and TRBJ1-1, is EPEVTQTPSHQVTQMGQEVILRCVPISNHLYFYWYRQILGQKVEFLVSFYNNEISEKSEIFDDQFSVERPDGSNFTLKIRSTKLEDSAMYFCASSEERTEAFFGQGTRLTVV.

This clonotype has just a few counts. V is TRBV5-1 and J is TRBJ1-6; D possibly corresponds to TRBD1 (6 bases). Germline V gene sequence: CDR1 SGHRS, CDR2 YFSETQ. Trimming left V 2 bases short and J 0 bases short, with 12 bases between. The length of the CDR3 is 17 residues. In DNA form, the CDR3 reads TGCGCCAGCAGCTTAGTCGACAGGAGCTCCTATAATTCACCCCTCCACTTT. Residues: CASSLVDRSSYNSPLHF.

A few counts support this clonotype. This chain links TRBV20-1 with TRBJ1-5; perhaps TRBD1 as D (5 bases). The germline V gene encodes CDR1 DFQATT and CDR2 SNEGSKA (reference sequence). The CDR3 is made up of 14 amino acids. V gave up 3 bases and J gave up 3 bases, with 12 bases separating them. The CDR3 protein is CSARGPAYNQPQHF. The CDR3 nucleotides are TGCAGTGCTAGGGGGCCCGCCTACAATCAGCCCCAGCATTTT.

The chain uses TRBV3-1 and TRBJ1-1, with a weak D call TRBD1 (6 bases). V gave up 0 bases and J gave up 5 bases, with 16 bases separating them. Germline-derived CDR1 and CDR2 are LGHDT and YNNKEL (reference sequence). There are 16 residues in the CDR3. CDR3 region: CASSQERGGMGTEAFF. CDR3 DNA sequence: TGTGCCAGCAGCCAAGAGCGGGGGGGCATGGGAACTGAAGCTTTCTTT.

The chain employs TRBV4-1 and TRBJ2-5; D may be TRBD1 (6 bases). The CDR3 has 14 residues. Trimming pared 1 base from V and 4 bases from J, leaving 10 bases between. Looked up from germline, CDR1 is MGHRA and CDR2 is YSYEKL. The CDR3 spells CASSQGTVRETQYF. The DNA of the CDR3 is TGCGCCAGCAGCCAAGGGACAGTTCGAGAGACCCAGTACTTC.

The chain uses TRBV9 and TRBJ1-1; 8 bases align to TRBD1. Per germline, CDR1 SGDLS and CDR2 YYNGEE. Losses at the gene ends were 3 bases for V and 4 bases for J; bases not matched to a gene: 5. The CDR3 runs 14 residues. CDR3 bases: TGTGCCAGCAGCGGGACAGGGCGGGGCACTGAAGCTTTCTTT. Encoded protein: CASSGTGRGTEAFF.

The genes are TRBV3-1 and TRBJ2-2; D is unresolved. CDR3 length: 16 residues. Germline V gene data show CDR1 as LGHDT and CDR2 as YNNKEL (reference sequence). Trimming shortened V by 1 base and J by 1 base, and 10 bases separated the two germline ends. Here the CDR3 reads CASSQVLSENTGELFF. As DNA, the CDR3 is TGTGCCAGCAGCCAAGTATTATCCGAGAACACCGGGGAGCTGTTTTTT.

The CDR3 nucleotides are TGCAGTGCTAGGCGCGGCAGTTCGGAGGGCTACACCTTC. Encoded protein: CSARRGSSEGYTF. The chain is built from TRBV20-1 and TRBJ1-2; D is ambiguous. This CDR3 contains 13 residues. Germline-derived CDR1 and CDR2 are DFQATT and SNEGSKA (reference sequence). V shed 3 bases and J shed 8 bases, with 16 bases lying between them.